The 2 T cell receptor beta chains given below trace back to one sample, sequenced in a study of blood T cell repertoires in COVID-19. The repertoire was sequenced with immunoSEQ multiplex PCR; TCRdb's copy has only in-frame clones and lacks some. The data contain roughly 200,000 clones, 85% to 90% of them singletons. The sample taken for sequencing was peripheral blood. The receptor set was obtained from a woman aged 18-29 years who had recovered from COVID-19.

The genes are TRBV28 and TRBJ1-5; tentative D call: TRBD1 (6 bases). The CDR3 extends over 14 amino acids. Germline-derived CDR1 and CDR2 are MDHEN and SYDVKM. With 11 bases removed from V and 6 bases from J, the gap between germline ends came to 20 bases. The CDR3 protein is CAPRGGPMGQPQHF. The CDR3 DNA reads TGTGCCCCTAGGGGGGGCCCCATGGGTCAGCCCCAGCATTTT.

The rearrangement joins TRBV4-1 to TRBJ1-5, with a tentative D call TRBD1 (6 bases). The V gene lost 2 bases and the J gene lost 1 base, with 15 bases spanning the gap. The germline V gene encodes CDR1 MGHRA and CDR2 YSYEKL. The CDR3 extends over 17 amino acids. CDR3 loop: CASSQPITGLSNQPQHF. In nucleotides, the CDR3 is TGCGCCAGCAGCCAACCTATTACAGGGTTGAGCAATCAGCCCCAGCATTTT.